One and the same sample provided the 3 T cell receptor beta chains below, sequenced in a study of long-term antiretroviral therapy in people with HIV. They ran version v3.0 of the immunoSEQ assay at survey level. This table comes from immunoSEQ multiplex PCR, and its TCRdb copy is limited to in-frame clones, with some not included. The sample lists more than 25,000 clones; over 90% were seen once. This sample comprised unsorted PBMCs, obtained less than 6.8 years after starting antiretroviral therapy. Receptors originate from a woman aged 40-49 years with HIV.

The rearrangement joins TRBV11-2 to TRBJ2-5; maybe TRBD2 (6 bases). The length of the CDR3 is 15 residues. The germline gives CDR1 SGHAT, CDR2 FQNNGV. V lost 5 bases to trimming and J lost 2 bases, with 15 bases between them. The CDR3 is CASSPGTPNQETQYF. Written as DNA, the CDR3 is TGTGCCAGCAGCCCCGGGACTCCGAATCAAGAGACCCAGTACTTC.

The CDR3 DNA follows: TGCGCCAGCAGCCAATTCGGCTGGCAGCGGGGCACAGATACGCAGTATTTT. Encoded protein: CASSQFGWQRGTDTQYF. This chain links TRBV4-3 with TRBJ2-3; possible D gene TRBD2, 6 bases. Trimming removed 2 bases at V and 1 base at J, with 16 bases between. From germline, CDR1 is LGHNA and CDR2 YSLEER. The CDR3 length is 17 residues.

The CDR3 sequence: CASSFRTLRAEKLFF. CDR3 in DNA: TGTGCCAGCAGCTTCAGGACCCTCAGGGCTGAAAAACTGTTTTTT. This sequence joins TRBV5-6 and TRBJ1-4, with D possibly TRBD1 on 5 matching bases. CDR1 is SGHDT and CDR2 is YYEEEE in the germline V gene. The V end lost 2 bases, the J end lost 7 bases, and 15 bases lay between the germline ends. The CDR3 loop spans 15 amino acids.